The clone carrying this T cell receptor beta chain was recorded once. What it binds is not known. This record belongs to a study of vaccination effects on CD4 cells after COVID-19. Study background: Either the mRNA-1273 or the BNT162b2 vaccine was given to participants as two doses. Study-wide findings and caveats: The study, lacking early post-infection timepoints, had few convalescent patients.

The CDR3 runs to 16 residues. Germline V gives CDR1 MNHEY, CDR2 SVGEGT. The V gene lost 0 bases and the J gene lost 4 bases, with 12 bases spanning the gap. Expansion with viral peptide pools was applied to antigen-specific CD4+ T cells by the ViraFEST assay prior to sequencing. Culture proceeded for 9 to 11 days, and CD4+ T cells were then isolated. Negative nucleocapsid antibody tests before and after vaccination confirmed no previous SARS-CoV-2 infection. Researchers swapped half the medium for IL-2 medium on both days 3 and 7. Assay: immunoSEQ multiplex PCR; the TCRdb copy retains only in-frame clones and omits some. The sample yields about 79,000 clones, approximately 81% seen once.

This TCR was sampled from a human donor who received a COVID-19 vaccine. This sample comprised CD4+ T cells from PBMCs cultured with HCoV-229E spike peptides, obtained before COVID-19 vaccination. This chain connects TRBV6-2 or TRBV6-3 to TRBJ2-2; D might be TRBD1 (5 bases). CDR3 sequence: CASSYSTGNPTGELFF. In DNA, the CDR3 is TGTGCCAGCAGTTACTCAACAGGAAACCCCACCGGGGAGCTGTTTTTT.